This TCR beta chain was captured in a study of early T cells in non-severe SARS-CoV-2 infection. TCRdb itself ran the 5' RACE reads through MiXCR, one entry per CDR3 protein. The profile covers tens of thousands of distinct CDR3 sequences, with approximately 11% appearing a single time and around 11% taken by the ten largest. As for this clonotype: The antigen is unknown.

The CDR3 loop spans 14 amino acids. With 6 bases clipped from V and 7 bases from J, the junction kept 8 bases outside the gene matches. Germline assignment: CDR1 SGHTA and CDR2 FQGNSA. Points from the study as a whole: Reliance on VDJdb matching favored anti-spike CD8 responses; private and CD4 specificities were missed.

This clonotype was sampled from an adult who was a healthcare worker with PCR-confirmed SARS-CoV-2 infection or an uninfected control (not recorded which). This sample comprised whole blood, obtained at baseline. V gene TRBV7-2 combines with J gene TRBJ1-4; 7 nucleotides align to TRBD1. CDR3 residues: CASSRGGPSEKLFF. The DNA of the CDR3 is TGTGCCAGCAGTCGAGGGGGCCCCTCTGAAAAACTGTTTTTT.